Listed below are T cell receptor beta chains from one sample, sequenced in a study of blood T cell repertoires in COVID-19. Repertoires were generated with immunoSEQ multiplex PCR, while TCRdb's copy carries only in-frame clones and drops some. The sample yields 280,000 or so clones, around 88% seen once. The sequenced sample was peripheral blood. All receptors derive from a young woman who had recovered from COVID-19. CDR3s leave out the opening cysteine and the closing phenylalanine or tryptophan. Fields, in order: CDR3 length, clone size, V gene, J gene, CDR3 protein. Rows give clone size only sometimes, using once, few, many, or a class for an expanded clone.

len: 13; abundance: -; v_gene: TRBV5-4; j_gene: TRBJ2-1; CDR3aa: AVGGGGGVGNEQF
len: 12; abundance: once; v_gene: TRBV7-3; j_gene: TRBJ2-3; CDR3aa: ASSLGTGRDTQY
len: 12; abundance: -; v_gene: TRBV6-5; j_gene: TRBJ1-5; CDR3aa: ASTTRPGQGPQH
len: 13; abundance: -; v_gene: TRBV21-1; j_gene: TRBJ2-1; CDR3aa: ASSKDRGNGNEQF
len: 12; abundance: -; v_gene: TRBV20-1; j_gene: TRBJ2-7; CDR3aa: SGIEGGSSYEQY
len: 12; abundance: few; v_gene: TRBV5-1; j_gene: TRBJ1-2; CDR3aa: ASRPPISTYGYT
len: 16; abundance: -; v_gene: TRBV6-2/TRBV6-3; j_gene: TRBJ2-5; CDR3aa: ASSYSLGQAAHQETQY
len: 12; abundance: -; v_gene: TRBV6-5; j_gene: TRBJ1-2; CDR3aa: ASRDRDRVGSYT
len: 13; abundance: -; v_gene: TRBV11-2; j_gene: TRBJ2-7; CDR3aa: ASSLDSQGAYEQY
len: 12; abundance: few; v_gene: TRBV14; j_gene: TRBJ2-7; CDR3aa: ASSRTGEGGGQY
len: 13; abundance: -; v_gene: TRBV19; j_gene: TRBJ2-1; CDR3aa: ASSSGTDSYNEQF
len: 12; abundance: few; v_gene: TRBV24-1; j_gene: TRBJ2-6; CDR3aa: ATSDPTGLNVLT
len: 12; abundance: -; v_gene: TRBV18; j_gene: TRBJ2-5; CDR3aa: ASSPTSGGETQY
len: 13; abundance: -; v_gene: TRBV6-6; j_gene: TRBJ2-3; CDR3aa: ASSKGQGSTDTQY
len: 12; abundance: -; v_gene: TRBV19; j_gene: TRBJ1-5; CDR3aa: ASRDRTFNQPQH
len: 10; abundance: -; v_gene: TRBV30; j_gene: TRBJ2-5; CDR3aa: AWSIFQETQY
len: 12; abundance: -; v_gene: TRBV7-9; j_gene: TRBJ1-1; CDR3aa: ASSLTSLNTEAF
len: 12; abundance: -; v_gene: TRBV21-1; j_gene: TRBJ2-7; CDR3aa: ASSHRDRVDEQY
len: 11; abundance: -; v_gene: TRBV6-5; j_gene: TRBJ2-2; CDR3aa: ASSDRGSGELF
len: 17; abundance: -; v_gene: TRBV5-1; j_gene: TRBJ2-1; CDR3aa: ASSLAAPTSGDIYNEQF
len: 11; abundance: -; v_gene: TRBV6-6; j_gene: TRBJ2-1; CDR3aa: ASMVGGYNEQF
len: 12; abundance: -; v_gene: TRBV6-5; j_gene: TRBJ1-4; CDR3aa: ASSYNRGVGKLF
len: 13; abundance: -; v_gene: TRBV19; j_gene: TRBJ1-2; CDR3aa: ASSDRDRGNYGYT
len: 13; abundance: few; v_gene: TRBV7-3; j_gene: TRBJ2-2; CDR3aa: ASSPGGTNTGELF
len: 10; abundance: -; v_gene: TRBV29-1; j_gene: TRBJ1-1; CDR3aa: SAGQHNTEAF
len: 12; abundance: -; v_gene: TRBV9; j_gene: TRBJ1-3; CDR3aa: ASSVDLSGNTIY
len: 15; abundance: -; v_gene: TRBV4-1; j_gene: TRBJ2-2; CDR3aa: ASSRDRDRGVIGELF
len: 13; abundance: -; v_gene: TRBV2; j_gene: TRBJ1-5; CDR3aa: ASSGFWGRNQPQH
len: 12; abundance: -; v_gene: TRBV28; j_gene: TRBJ2-5; CDR3aa: ASSLGRPEETQY
len: 11; abundance: -; v_gene: TRBV5-1; j_gene: TRBJ2-2; CDR3aa: ASSLGSGQGVF
len: 14; abundance: -; v_gene: TRBV7-6; j_gene: TRBJ2-1; CDR3aa: ASSPEGTGGLYEQF
len: 12; abundance: -; v_gene: TRBV3-1/TRBV3-2; j_gene: TRBJ2-1; CDR3aa: ASSPGQGRGEQF
len: 7; abundance: once; v_gene: TRBV20-1; j_gene: TRBJ1-1; CDR3aa: SARVEAF
len: 11; abundance: -; v_gene: TRBV14; j_gene: TRBJ2-5; CDR3aa: ASSSPGVKTQY
len: 14; abundance: -; v_gene: TRBV21-1; j_gene: TRBJ2-7; CDR3aa: ATTTIRQASSYEQY
len: 13; abundance: -; v_gene: TRBV6-5; j_gene: TRBJ1-5; CDR3aa: ASRPGQGGSQPQH
len: 13; abundance: -; v_gene: TRBV7-9; j_gene: TRBJ2-7; CDR3aa: ASSFPDRGSYEQY
len: 15; abundance: -; v_gene: TRBV15; j_gene: TRBJ1-5; CDR3aa: ATSRDRQGASVQPQH
len: 14; abundance: once; v_gene: TRBV5-1; j_gene: TRBJ2-3; CDR3aa: ASSITGTGVGDTQY
len: 13; abundance: -; v_gene: TRBV5-1; j_gene: TRBJ1-1; CDR3aa: ASSTPGQGVTEAF
len: 12; abundance: -; v_gene: TRBV7-3; j_gene: TRBJ2-5; CDR3aa: ASSERGGTETQY
len: 13; abundance: -; v_gene: TRBV3-1/TRBV3-2; j_gene: TRBJ2-1; CDR3aa: ASSQARGTHNEQF